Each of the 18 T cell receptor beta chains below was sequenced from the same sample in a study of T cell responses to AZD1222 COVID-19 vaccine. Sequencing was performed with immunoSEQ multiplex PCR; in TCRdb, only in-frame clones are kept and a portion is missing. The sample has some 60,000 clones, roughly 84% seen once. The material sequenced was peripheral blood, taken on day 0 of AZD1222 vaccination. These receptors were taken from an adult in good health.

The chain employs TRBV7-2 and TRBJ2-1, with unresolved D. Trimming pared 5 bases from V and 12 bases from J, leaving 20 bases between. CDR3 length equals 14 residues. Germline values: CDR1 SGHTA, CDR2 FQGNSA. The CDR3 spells CASSTYMNSLAQFF. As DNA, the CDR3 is TGTGCCAGCAGCACTTATATGAATAGCCTTGCGCAGTTCTTC.

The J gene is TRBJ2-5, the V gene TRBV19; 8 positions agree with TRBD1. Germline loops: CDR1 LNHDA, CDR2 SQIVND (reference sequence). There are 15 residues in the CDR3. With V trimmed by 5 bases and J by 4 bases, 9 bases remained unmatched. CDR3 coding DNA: TGTGCCAGTAGTCACATTAACAGGGGGACAGAGACCCAGTACTTC. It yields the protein CASSHINRGTETQYF.

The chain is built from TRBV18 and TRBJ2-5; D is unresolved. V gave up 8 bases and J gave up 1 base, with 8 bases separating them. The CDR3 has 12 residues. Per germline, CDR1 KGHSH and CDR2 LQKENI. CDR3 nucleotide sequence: TGTGCCAGCGGACGGGCCCAAGAGACCCAGTACTTC. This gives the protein CASGRAQETQYF.

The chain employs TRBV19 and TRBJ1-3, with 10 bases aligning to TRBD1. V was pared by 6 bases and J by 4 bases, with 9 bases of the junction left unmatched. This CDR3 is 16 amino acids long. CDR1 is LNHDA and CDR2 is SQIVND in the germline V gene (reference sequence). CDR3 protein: CASSEQGQGIGNTIYF. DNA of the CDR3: TGTGCCAGTAGCGAACAGGGACAGGGGATCGGAAACACCATATATTTT.

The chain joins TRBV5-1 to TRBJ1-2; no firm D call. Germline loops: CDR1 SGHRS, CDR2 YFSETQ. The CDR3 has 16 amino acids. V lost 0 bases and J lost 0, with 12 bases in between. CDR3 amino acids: CASSLAVGISNYGYTF. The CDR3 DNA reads TGCGCCAGCAGCTTGGCCGTAGGGATTTCTAACTATGGCTACACCTTC.

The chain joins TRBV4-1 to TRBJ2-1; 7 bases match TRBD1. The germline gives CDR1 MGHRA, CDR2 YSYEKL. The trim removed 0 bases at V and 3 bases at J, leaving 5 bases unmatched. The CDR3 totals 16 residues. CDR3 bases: TGCGCCAGCAGCCAAGATGGCCGACAGGGCTACAATGAGCAGTTCTTC. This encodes CASSQDGRQGYNEQFF.

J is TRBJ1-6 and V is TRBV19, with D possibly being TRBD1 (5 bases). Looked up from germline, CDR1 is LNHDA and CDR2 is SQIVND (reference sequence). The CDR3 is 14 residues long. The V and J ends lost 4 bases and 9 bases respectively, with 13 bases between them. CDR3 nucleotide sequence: TGTGCCAGTAGTACCCGACAGAGTTCTTCACCCCTCCACTTT. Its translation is CASSTRQSSSPLHF.

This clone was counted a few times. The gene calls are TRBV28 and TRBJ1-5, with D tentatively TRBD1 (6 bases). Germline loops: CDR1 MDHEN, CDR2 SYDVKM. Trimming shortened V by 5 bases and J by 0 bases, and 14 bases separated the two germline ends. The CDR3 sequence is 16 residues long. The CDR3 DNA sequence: TGTGCCAGCAGTAGGGGGGGACGGGATAGCAATCAGCCCCAGCATTTT. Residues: CASSRGGRDSNQPQHF.

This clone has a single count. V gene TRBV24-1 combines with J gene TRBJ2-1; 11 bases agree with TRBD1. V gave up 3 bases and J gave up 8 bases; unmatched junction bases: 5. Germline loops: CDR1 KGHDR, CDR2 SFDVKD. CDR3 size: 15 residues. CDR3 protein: CATSDPGQGADEQFF. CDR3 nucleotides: TGTGCCACCAGTGATCCCGGACAGGGGGCCGATGAGCAGTTCTTC.

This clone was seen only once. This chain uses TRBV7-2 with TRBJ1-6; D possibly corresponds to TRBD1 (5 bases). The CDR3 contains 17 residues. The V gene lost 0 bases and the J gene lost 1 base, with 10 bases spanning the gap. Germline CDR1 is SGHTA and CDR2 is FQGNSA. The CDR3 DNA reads TGTGCCAGCAGCTTAGCGAGGGACCGATCCTATAATTCACCCCTCCACTTT. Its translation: CASSLARDRSYNSPLHF.

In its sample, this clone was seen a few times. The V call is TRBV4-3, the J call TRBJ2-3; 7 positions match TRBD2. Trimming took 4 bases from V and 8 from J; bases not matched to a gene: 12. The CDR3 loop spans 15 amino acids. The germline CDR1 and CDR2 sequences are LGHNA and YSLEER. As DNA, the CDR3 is TGCGCCAGCAGCCCCCGTTTGGGGTGGGGGGGTACGCAGTATTTT. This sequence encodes CASSPRLGWGGTQYF.

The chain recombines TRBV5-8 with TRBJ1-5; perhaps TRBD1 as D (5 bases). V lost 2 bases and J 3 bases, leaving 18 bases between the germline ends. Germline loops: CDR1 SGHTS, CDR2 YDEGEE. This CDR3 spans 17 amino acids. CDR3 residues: CASSFFDGDRFNQPQHF. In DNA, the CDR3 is TGTGCCAGCAGCTTCTTTGACGGGGACCGCTTCAATCAGCCCCAGCATTTT.

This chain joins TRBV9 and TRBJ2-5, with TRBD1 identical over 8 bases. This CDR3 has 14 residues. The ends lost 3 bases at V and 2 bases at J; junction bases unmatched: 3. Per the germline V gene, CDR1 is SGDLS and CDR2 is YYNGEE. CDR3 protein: CASSGTGWQETQYF. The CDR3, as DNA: TGTGCCAGCAGCGGGACAGGGTGGCAAGAGACCCAGTACTTC.

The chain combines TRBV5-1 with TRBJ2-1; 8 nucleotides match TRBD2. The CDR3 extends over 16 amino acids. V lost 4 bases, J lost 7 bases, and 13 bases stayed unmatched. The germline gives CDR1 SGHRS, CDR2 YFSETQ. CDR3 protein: CASSPEAGAERNEQFF. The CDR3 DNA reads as TGCGCCAGCAGCCCGGAAGCGGGAGCGGAAAGGAATGAGCAGTTCTTC.

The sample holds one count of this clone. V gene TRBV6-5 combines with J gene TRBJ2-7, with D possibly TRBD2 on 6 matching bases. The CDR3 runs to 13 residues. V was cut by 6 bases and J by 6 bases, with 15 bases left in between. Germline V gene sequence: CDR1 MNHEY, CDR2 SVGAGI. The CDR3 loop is CASRVWAEGEQYV. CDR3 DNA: TGTGCCAGCAGGGTGTGGGCGGAGGGCGAGCAGTACGTC.

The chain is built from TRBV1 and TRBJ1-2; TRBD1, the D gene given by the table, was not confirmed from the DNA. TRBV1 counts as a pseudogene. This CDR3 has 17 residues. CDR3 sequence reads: CTSSRTPGTGLSYGYTF. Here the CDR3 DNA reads TGCACCAGCAGCCGAACTCCCGGGACAGGGTTGAGCTATGGCTACACCTTC.

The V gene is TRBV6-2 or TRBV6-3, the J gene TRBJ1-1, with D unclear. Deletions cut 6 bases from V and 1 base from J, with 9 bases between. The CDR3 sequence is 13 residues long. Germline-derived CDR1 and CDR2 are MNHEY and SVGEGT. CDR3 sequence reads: CASSLQRNTEAFF. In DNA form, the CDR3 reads TGTGCCAGCAGCCTTCAGAGGAACACTGAAGCTTTCTTT.

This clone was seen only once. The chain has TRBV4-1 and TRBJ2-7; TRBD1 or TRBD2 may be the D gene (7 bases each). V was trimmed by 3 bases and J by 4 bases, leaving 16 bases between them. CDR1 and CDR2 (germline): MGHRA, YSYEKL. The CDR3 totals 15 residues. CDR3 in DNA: TGCGCCAGCAGCCAGGCAGGCAGGGGGGGTTACGAGCAGTACTTC. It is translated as CASSQAGRGGYEQYF.